Listed below are T cell receptor beta chains from one sample, sequenced in a study of blood T cell repertoires in COVID-19. TCRdb keeps only in-frame clones here, not all; method: immunoSEQ multiplex PCR. The sample lists 150,000 to 200,000 clones; 70% to 90% were seen once. Sequenced material: peripheral blood. These receptors all stem from a man in his forties with active or convalescent COVID-19. The CDR3 runs from the conserved cysteine through the conserved F or W. A D gene is named only where the DNA matches it firmly. The size entry is marked missing in some rows and otherwise reads once, few, many or a size class.

clone size | J gene | D gene | V gene | CDR3 protein | CDR3 DNA
. | TRBJ1-5 | . | TRBV19 | CASSYLADNQPQHF | TGTGCCAGTAGTTACTTGGCGGACAATCAGCCCCAGCATTTT
. | TRBJ1-1 | . | TRBV27 | CASSSALGGTEAFF | TGTGCCAGCAGTTCTGCCCTGGGGGGAACTGAAGCTTTCTTT
. | TRBJ2-1 | . | TRBV28 | CASSLDSYNEQFF | TGTGCCAGCAGTTTAGACTCATACAATGAGCAGTTCTTC
. | TRBJ1-4 | . | TRBV19 | CASSASATNEKLFF | TGTGCCAGTAGCGCGAGTGCAACTAATGAAAAACTGTTTTTT
. | TRBJ2-2 | TRBD1 | TRBV5-4 | CASSRQGSSNTGELFF | TGTGCCAGCAGTCGACAGGGGAGTTCAAACACCGGGGAGCTGTTTTTT
. | TRBJ1-1 | . | TRBV28 | CASSLGAREGTEAFF | TGTGCCAGCAGTCTAGGGGCCAGGGAGGGCACTGAAGCTTTCTTT
. | TRBJ1-2 | . | TRBV30 | CAWRFPGGYTF | TGTGCCTGGAGGTTCCCAGGGGGCTACACCTTC
. | TRBJ2-1 | TRBD1 | TRBV4-1 | CASSQDGQGKGNEQFF | TGCGCCAGCAGCCAAGATGGACAGGGGAAGGGCAATGAGCAGTTCTTC
few | TRBJ2-1 | . | TRBV7-6 | CASSLDEGSNNEQFF | TGTGCCAGCAGCTTAGATGAGGGCTCAAACAATGAGCAGTTCTTC
. | TRBJ2-2 | TRBD2 | TRBV10-3 | CAIRVRLAGDGELFF | TGTGCCATCAGGGTACGACTAGCGGGGGACGGGGAGCTGTTTTTT
once | TRBJ2-7 | . | TRBV18 | CASSPMGGYEQYF | TGTGCCAGCTCACCAATGGGGGGCTACGAGCAGTACTTC
. | TRBJ2-5 | . | TRBV9 | CASSAWGEGGETQYF | TGTGCCAGCAGCGCTTGGGGCGAGGGAGGTGAGACCCAGTACTTC
. | TRBJ1-2 | TRBD1 | TRBV15 | CATSRDQQGRNYGYTF | TGTGCCACCAGCAGAGATCAACAGGGGAGAAACTATGGCTACACCTTC
. | TRBJ1-3 | . | TRBV30 | CAWSPGNSGNTIYF | TGTGCCTGGAGTCCAGGGAACTCTGGAAACACCATATATTTT
. | TRBJ1-2 | TRBD1 | TRBV28 | CASSWGQDYGYTF | TGTGCCAGCAGTTGGGGACAGGACTATGGCTACACCTTC
. | TRBJ1-4 | . | TRBV19 | CASRAKTTNSGTQNEKLFF | TGTGCCAGTAGAGCCAAGACCACGAATTCCGGGACACAGAATGAAAAACTGTTTTTT
. | TRBJ2-1 | . | TRBV5-5 | CASSWTVNEQFF | TGTGCCAGCAGCTGGACAGTTAATGAGCAGTTCTTC
. | TRBJ1-4 | . | TRBV12-3/TRBV12-4 | CASSPSHLEKLFF | TGTGCCAGCAGCCCCTCACACCTTGAAAAACTGTTTTTT
. | TRBJ2-5 | TRBD1 | TRBV9 | CASSGGQGAGETQYF | TGTGCCAGCAGCGGAGGACAGGGGGCAGGGGAGACCCAGTACTTC
. | TRBJ2-5 | . | TRBV12-3/TRBV12-4 | CASREDMEETQYF | TGTGCCAGCAGAGAGGACATGGAAGAGACCCAGTACTTC
. | TRBJ2-1 | . | TRBV9 | CASSPAGPRNEQFF | TGTGCCAGCAGCCCAGCAGGCCCTCGCAATGAGCAGTTCTTC
. | TRBJ2-3 | TRBD2 | TRBV2 | CASKGLGTDTQYF | TGTGCCAGCAAAGGACTAGGCACAGATACGCAGTATTTT
. | TRBJ1-1 | . | TRBV5-4 | CASSLEREDEAFF | TGTGCCAGCAGCTTGGAAAGGGAGGACGAAGCTTTCTTT
once | TRBJ1-6 | TRBD1 | TRBV6-6 | CASRSGTVNSPLHF | TGTGCCAGCAGATCCGGGACAGTAAATTCACCCCTCCACTTT
. | TRBJ1-5 | TRBD1 | TRBV5-4 | CASSFGSGGPNQPQHF | TGTGCCAGCAGCTTTGGGTCAGGGGGTCCCAATCAGCCCCAGCATTTT
. | TRBJ2-1 | TRBD1 | TRBV10-3 | CAISEMGQGAPEEQFF | TGTGCCATCAGTGAGATGGGACAGGGGGCGCCGGAAGAGCAGTTCTTC
. | TRBJ1-1 | . | TRBV5-4 | CASSLGRGTNTEAFF | TGTGCCAGCAGCTTGGGCAGGGGAACGAACACTGAAGCTTTCTTT
. | TRBJ1-2 | TRBD1 | TRBV3-1/TRBV3-2 | CASQDRGGYTF | TGTGCCAGCCAAGACAGGGGAGGCTACACCTTC
. | TRBJ1-1 | TRBD1 | TRBV6-5 | CASIRTGGNAEAFF | TGTGCCAGCATTCGGACAGGGGGAAATGCTGAAGCTTTCTTT
. | TRBJ1-4 | TRBD1 | TRBV30 | CAWSVPRTGAYNEKLFF | TGTGCCTGGAGTGTACCTAGGACAGGGGCCTATAATGAAAAACTGTTTTTT
. | TRBJ1-4 | . | TRBV6-2/TRBV6-3 | CASSRTIRDEKLFF | TGTGCCAGCAGCCGGACGATCAGGGATGAAAAACTGTTTTTT
. | TRBJ2-7 | TRBD1 | TRBV6-5 | CASTLDRAAYEQYF | TGTGCCAGCACCCTAGACAGGGCCGCCTACGAGCAGTACTTC
. | TRBJ2-3 | TRBD2 | TRBV7-8 | CASSLRTSAYTDTQYF | TGTGCCAGCAGCTTACGCACTAGCGCATACACAGATACGCAGTATTTT
once | TRBJ2-1 | TRBD2 | TRBV6-2/TRBV6-3 | CASSYSSSGGQNEQFF | TGTGCCAGCAGTTACTCATCGAGCGGGGGCCAGAATGAGCAGTTCTTC
. | TRBJ1-5 | TRBD1 | TRBV27 | CASSLGQGWNQPQHF | TGTGCCAGCAGTTTGGGACAGGGGTGGAATCAGCCCCAGCATTTT
. | TRBJ2-2 | TRBD1 | TRBV11-3 | CASSPQTGITGELFF | TGTGCCAGCAGCCCCCAGACAGGGATTACCGGGGAGCTGTTTTTT
. | TRBJ2-6 | . | TRBV6-2/TRBV6-3 | CASSRDSSGANVLTF | TGTGCCAGCAGCCGGGACTCCTCTGGGGCCAACGTCCTGACTTTC
. | TRBJ2-5 | . | TRBV7-6 | CASSPQLVPETQYF | TGTGCCAGCAGCCCGCAACTAGTTCCGGAGACCCAGTACTTC
few | TRBJ2-5 | . | TRBV29-1 | CSVEVGAGTQYF | TGCAGCGTCGAAGTGGGCGCGGGGACCCAGTACTTC
once | TRBJ2-5 | . | TRBV28 | CASSRGAPATQYF | TGTGCCAGCAGCCGCGGGGCCCCCGCGACCCAGTACTTC
. | TRBJ1-2 | TRBD1 | TRBV20-1 | CSARTGEGYTF | TGCAGTGCCCGGACAGGGGAGGGCTACACCTTC
. | TRBJ2-5 | . | TRBV5-1 | CASRDTLATETQYF | TGCGCCAGCAGGGATACTCTAGCGACAGAGACCCAGTACTTC
. | TRBJ2-1 | TRBD1 | TRBV14 | CASSQRHRGEQFF | TGTGCCAGCAGCCAACGACACAGGGGCGAGCAGTTCTTC
. | TRBJ1-3 | TRBD1 | TRBV5-4 | CASSGGQGPGNTIYF | TGTGCCAGCAGCGGGGGACAGGGCCCCGGAAACACCATATATTTT
. | TRBJ2-5 | TRBD2 | TRBV7-8 | CASSLSLAGGKQETQYF | TGTGCCAGCAGCTTATCCCTAGCGGGAGGGAAACAAGAGACCCAGTACTTC
. | TRBJ1-5 | . | TRBV6-5 | CASSPAPAGPQHF | TGTGCCAGCAGTCCAGCACCGGCGGGGCCCCAGCATTTT
. | TRBJ2-1 | TRBD1 | TRBV2 | CASKQGTYNEQFF | TGTGCCAGCAAACAGGGGACCTACAATGAGCAGTTCTTC
. | TRBJ2-7 | TRBD1 | TRBV19 | CASSTRGQGAIEQYF | TGTGCCAGTAGTACTCGGGGACAGGGGGCTATCGAGCAGTACTTC
. | TRBJ2-1 | . | TRBV24-1 | CATSRQEDEQFF | TGTGCCACCAGTAGACAGGAAGATGAGCAGTTCTTC
. | TRBJ1-1 | . | TRBV7-2 | CASSLNRVNTEAFF | TGTGCCAGCAGCTTAAACCGGGTGAACACTGAAGCTTTCTTT
. | TRBJ2-7 | TRBD1 | TRBV18 | CASSPGTGAYEQYF | TGTGCCAGCTCACCAGGGACAGGTGCCTACGAGCAGTACTTC
. | TRBJ1-6 | . | TRBV4-2 | CASSQEGPGGYNSPLHF | TGTGCCAGCAGCCAAGAAGGGCCGGGGGGGTATAATTCACCCCTCCACTTT
. | TRBJ1-4 | . | TRBV4-2 | CASSQGRTNEKLFF | TGTGCCAGCAGCCAAGGGAGAACTAATGAAAAACTGTTTTTT